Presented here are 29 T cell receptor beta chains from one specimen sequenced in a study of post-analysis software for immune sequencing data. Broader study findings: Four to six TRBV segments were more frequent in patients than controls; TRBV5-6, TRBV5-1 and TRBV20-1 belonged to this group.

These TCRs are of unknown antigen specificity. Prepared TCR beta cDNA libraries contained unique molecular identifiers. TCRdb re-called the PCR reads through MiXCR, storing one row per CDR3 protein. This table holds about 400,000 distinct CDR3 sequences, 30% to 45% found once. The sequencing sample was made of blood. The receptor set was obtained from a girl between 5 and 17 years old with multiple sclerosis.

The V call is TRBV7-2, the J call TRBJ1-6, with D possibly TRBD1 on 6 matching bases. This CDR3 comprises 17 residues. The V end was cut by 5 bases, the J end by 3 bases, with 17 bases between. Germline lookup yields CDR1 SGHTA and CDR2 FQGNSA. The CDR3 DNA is TGTGCCAGCAGCCCTGGACAGAAGTTCCACTATAATTCACCCCTCCACTTT. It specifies CASSPGQKFHYNSPLHF.

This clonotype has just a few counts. The CDR3: CASSYGTSGGSSYNEQFF. CDR3 coding DNA: TGTGCCAGCAGCTACGGGACTAGCGGGGGGAGCTCCTACAATGAGCAGTTCTTC. The chain carries TRBV13 and TRBJ2-1; TRBD2 aligns across 15 bases. J lost 0 bases, V lost 4 bases, and 4 bases had no gene match. Germline CDR1 is PRHDT and CDR2 is FYEKMQ (reference sequence). The length of the CDR3 is 18 residues.

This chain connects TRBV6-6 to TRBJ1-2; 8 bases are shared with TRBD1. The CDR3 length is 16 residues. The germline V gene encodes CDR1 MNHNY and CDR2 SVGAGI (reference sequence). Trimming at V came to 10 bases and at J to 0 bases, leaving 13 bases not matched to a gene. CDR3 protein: CANNDNRDRPNYGYTF. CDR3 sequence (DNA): TGTGCCAACAACGACAACCGGGACAGGCCTAACTATGGCTACACCTTC.

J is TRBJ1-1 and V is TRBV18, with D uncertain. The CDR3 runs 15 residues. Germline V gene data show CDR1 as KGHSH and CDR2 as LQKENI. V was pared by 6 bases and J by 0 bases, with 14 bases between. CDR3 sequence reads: CASSVKGPMNTEAFF. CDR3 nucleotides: TGTGCCAGCTCCGTGAAGGGTCCCATGAACACTGAAGCTTTCTTT.

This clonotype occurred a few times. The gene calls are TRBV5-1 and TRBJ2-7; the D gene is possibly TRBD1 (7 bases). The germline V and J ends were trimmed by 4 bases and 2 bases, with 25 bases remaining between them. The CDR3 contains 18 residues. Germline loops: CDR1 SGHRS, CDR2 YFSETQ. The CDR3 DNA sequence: TGCGCCAGCAGCCCAAGGGGACAGAAGGGGGGAAGTACCTACGAGCAGTACTTC. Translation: CASSPRGQKGGSTYEQYF. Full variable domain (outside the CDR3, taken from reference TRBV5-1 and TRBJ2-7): KAGVTQTPRYLIKTRGQQVTLSCSPISGHRSVSWYQQTPGQGLQFLFEYFSETQRNKGNFPGRFSGRQFSNSRSEMNVSTLELGDSALYLCASSPRGQKGGSTYEQYFGPGTRLTVT.

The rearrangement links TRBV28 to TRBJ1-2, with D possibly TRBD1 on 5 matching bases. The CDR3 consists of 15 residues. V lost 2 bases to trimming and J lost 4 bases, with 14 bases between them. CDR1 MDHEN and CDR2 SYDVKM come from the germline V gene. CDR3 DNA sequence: TGTGCCAGCAGTTTAGAGGGGAAGCTGGGCTATGGCTACACCTTC. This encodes CASSLEGKLGYGYTF.

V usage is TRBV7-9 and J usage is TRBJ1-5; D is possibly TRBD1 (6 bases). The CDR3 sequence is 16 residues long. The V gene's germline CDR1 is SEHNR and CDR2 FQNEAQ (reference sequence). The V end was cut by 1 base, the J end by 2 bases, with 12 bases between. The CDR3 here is CASSLGGAGGNQPQHF. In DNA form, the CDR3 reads TGTGCCAGCAGCTTAGGGGGGGCGGGGGGCAATCAGCCCCAGCATTTT.

The CDR3: CASSPQLAGGPADTQYF. DNA for the CDR3: TGTGCCAGCAGTCCCCAGTTGGCGGGGGGGCCCGCAGATACGCAGTATTTT. V and J are TRBV12-3 or TRBV12-4 and TRBJ2-3; 9 nucleotides agree with TRBD2. V was clipped by 5 bases and J by 4 bases; unmatched bases: 13. There are 17 residues in the CDR3.

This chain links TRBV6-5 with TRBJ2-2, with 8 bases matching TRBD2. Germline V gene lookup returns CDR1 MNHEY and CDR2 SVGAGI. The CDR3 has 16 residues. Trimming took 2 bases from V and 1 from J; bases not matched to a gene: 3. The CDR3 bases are TGTGCCAGCAGTTACCGGCTAGCGGGGAACACCGGGGAGCTGTTTTTT. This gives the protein CASSYRLAGNTGELFF.

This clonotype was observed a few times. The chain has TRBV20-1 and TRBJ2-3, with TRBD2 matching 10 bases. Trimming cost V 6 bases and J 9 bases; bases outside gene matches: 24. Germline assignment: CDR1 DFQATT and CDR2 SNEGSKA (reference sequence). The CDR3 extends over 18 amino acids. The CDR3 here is CSARTSGRATPSKSTQYF. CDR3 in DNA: TGCAGTGCCAGGACTAGCGGTCGAGCAACCCCGTCTAAAAGCACGCAGTATTTT.

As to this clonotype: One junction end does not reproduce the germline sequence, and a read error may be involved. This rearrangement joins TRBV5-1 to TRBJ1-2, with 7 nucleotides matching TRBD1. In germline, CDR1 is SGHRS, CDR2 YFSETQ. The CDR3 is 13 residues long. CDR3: CASSLGTAYGYTF. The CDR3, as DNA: TGTGCCAGCAGCCTCGGGACAGCCTATGGCTACACCTTC.

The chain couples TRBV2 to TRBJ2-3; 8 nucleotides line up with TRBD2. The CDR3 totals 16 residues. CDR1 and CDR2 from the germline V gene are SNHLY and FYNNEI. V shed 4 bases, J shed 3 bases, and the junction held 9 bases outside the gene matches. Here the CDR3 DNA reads TGTGCCAGCAGTGTCAGGGCGGGGGGTAGTACAGATACGCAGTATTTT. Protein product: CASSVRAGGSTDTQYF.

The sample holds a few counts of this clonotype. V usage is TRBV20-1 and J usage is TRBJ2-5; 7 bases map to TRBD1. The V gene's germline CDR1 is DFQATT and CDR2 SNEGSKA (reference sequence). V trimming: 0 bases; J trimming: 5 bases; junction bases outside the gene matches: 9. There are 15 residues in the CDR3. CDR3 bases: TGCAGTGCTAGAGATCCGAAGGGGGCCGATGAGACCCAGTACTTC. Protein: CSARDPKGADETQYF.

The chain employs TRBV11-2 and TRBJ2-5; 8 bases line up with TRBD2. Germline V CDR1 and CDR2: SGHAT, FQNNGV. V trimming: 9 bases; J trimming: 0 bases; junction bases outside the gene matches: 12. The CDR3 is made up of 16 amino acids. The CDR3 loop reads CASSGASFTYQETQYF. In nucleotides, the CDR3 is TGTGCCAGTAGCGGGGCGAGCTTTACGTACCAAGAGACCCAGTACTTC.

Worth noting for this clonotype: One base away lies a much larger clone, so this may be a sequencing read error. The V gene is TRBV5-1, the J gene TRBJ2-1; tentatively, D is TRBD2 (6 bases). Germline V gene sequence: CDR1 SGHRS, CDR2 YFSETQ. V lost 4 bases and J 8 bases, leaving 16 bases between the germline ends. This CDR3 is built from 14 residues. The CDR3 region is CASSPTGTHDEQFF. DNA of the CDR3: TGCGCCAGCAGCCCCACCGGGACTCACGATGAGCAGTTCTTC.

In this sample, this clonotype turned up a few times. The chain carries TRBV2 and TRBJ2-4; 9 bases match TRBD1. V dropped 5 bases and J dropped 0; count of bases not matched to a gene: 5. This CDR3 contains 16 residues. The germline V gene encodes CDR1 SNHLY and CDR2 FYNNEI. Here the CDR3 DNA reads TGTGCCAGCAGTCGACAGGGGGACCTAGCCAAAAACATTCAGTACTTC. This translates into CASSRQGDLAKNIQYF.

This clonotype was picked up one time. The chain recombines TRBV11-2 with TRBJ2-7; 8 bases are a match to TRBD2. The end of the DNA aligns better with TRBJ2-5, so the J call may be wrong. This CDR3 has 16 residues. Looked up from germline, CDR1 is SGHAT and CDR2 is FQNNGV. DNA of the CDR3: TGTGCCAGCAGCTATGACCGCGGGGGGCCCGGGGAGACCCAGTACTTC. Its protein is CASSYDRGGPGETQYF.

CDR3 protein: CASSLTGTSGGNEQFF. DNA for the CDR3: TGTGCCAGCAGCTTAACCGGGACTAGCGGGGGCAATGAGCAGTTCTTC. The chain combines TRBV7-3 with TRBJ2-1, with TRBD2 matching over 14 bases. CDR1 and CDR2 from the germline V gene are SGHTA and FQGTGA. V was pared by 0 bases and J by 6 bases, with 1 base of the junction left unmatched. This CDR3 has 16 residues.

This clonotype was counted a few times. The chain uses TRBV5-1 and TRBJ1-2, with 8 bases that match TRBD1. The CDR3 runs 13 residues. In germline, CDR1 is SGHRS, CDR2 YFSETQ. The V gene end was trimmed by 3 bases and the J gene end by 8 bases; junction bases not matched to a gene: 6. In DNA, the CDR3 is TGCGCCAGCAGCTGGGGACAGGCAAGGGGCTACACCTTC. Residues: CASSWGQARGYTF.

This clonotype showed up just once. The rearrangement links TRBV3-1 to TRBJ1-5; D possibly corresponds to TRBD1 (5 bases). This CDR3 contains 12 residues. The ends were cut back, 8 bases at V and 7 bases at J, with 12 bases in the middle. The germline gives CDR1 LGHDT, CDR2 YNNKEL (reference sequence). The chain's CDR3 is CASAGGGQPQHF. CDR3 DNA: TGTGCCAGCGCGGGCGGGGGGCAGCCCCAGCATTTT.

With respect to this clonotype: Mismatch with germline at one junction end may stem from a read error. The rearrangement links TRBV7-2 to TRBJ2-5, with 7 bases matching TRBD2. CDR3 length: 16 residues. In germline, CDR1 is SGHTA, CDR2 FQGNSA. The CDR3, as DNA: TGTGCCGGCAGCCCCCCCGGGACTACCCTCGGGGAGACCCAGTACTTC. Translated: CAGSPPGTTLGETQYF.

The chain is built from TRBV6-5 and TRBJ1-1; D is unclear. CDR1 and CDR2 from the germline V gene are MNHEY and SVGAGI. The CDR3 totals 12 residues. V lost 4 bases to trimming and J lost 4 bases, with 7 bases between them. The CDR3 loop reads CASSSLSTEAFF. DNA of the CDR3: TGTGCCAGCAGTTCCCTCTCCACTGAAGCTTTCTTT.

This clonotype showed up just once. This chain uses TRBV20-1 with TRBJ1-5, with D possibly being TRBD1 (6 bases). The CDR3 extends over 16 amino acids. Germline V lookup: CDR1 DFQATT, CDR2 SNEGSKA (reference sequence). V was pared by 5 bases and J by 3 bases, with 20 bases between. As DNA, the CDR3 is TGCAGTGCTCCCACCGAAGGGCGACAGGTCAATCAGCCCCAGCATTTT. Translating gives CSAPTEGRQVNQPQHF.

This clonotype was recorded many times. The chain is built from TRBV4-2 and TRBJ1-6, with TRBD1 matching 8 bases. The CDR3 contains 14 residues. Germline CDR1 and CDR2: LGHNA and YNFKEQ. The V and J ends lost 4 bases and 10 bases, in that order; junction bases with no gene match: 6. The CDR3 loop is CASSRGQVGSPLHF. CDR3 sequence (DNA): TGTGCCAGCAGCCGGGGACAGGTCGGGTCACCCCTCCACTTT.

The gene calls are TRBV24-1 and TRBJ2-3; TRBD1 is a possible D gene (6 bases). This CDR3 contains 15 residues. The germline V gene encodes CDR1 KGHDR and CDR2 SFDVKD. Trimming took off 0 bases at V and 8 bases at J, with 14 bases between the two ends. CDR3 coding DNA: TGTGCCACCAGTGATTTGCGGACAGAATGTGGTACGCAGTATTTT. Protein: CATSDLRTECGTQYF.

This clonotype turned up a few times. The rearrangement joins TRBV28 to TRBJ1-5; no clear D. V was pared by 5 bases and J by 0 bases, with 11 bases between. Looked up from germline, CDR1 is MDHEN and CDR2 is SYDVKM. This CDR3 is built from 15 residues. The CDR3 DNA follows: TGTGCCAGCAGTCCCAGGACCGATAGCAATCAGCCCCAGCATTTT. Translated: CASSPRTDSNQPQHF.

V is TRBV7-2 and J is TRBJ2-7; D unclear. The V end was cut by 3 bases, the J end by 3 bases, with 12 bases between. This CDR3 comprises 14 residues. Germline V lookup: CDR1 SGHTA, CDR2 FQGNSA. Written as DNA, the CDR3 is TGTGCCAGCAGCTTGGAAGGGTACAGCTACGAGCAGTACTTC. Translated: CASSLEGYSYEQYF. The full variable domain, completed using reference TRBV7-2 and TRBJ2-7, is GAGVSQSPSNKVTEKGKDVELRCDPISGHTALYWYRQSLGQGLEFLIYFQGNSAPDKSGLPSDRFSAERTGGSVSTLTIQRTQQEDSAVYLCASSLEGYSYEQYFGPGTRLTVT.

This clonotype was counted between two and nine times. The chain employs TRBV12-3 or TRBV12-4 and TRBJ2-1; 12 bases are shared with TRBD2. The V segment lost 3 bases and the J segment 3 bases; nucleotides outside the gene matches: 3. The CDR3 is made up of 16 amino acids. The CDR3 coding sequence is TGTGCCAGCAGTTTTCGGACTAGCGGGGTCTACAATGAGCAGTTCTTC. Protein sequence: CASSFRTSGVYNEQFF.

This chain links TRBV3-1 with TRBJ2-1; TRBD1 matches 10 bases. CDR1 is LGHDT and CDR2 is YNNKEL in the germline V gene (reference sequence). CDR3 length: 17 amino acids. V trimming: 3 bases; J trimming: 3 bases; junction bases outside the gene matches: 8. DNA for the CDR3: TGTGCCAGCAGCCAGCAACCCGGGACAGGGGTCTACAATGAGCAGTTCTTC. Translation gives CASSQQPGTGVYNEQFF.